The next 32 T cell receptor beta chains were all read from a single sample in a study of control samples from healthy donors and cancer patients. Repertoires were generated with immunoSEQ multiplex PCR, while TCRdb's copy carries only in-frame clones and drops some. Of some 170,000 clones in the sample, over 95% are singletons; the top ten hold approximately 0.93%. The sequencing sample was made of blood. The receptor source for this set is a woman younger than 45 in good health.

This clone is a singleton in its sample. The chain is built from TRBV7-8 and TRBJ1-2; no clear D. Per germline, CDR1 SGHVS and CDR2 FQNEAQ. The CDR3 runs to 13 residues. The ends were cut back, 3 bases at V and 5 bases at J, with 10 bases in the middle. As DNA, the CDR3 is TGTGCCAGCAGCTTGGACGTCTTTTATGGCTACACCTTC. Residues: CASSLDVFYGYTF.

The DNA of the CDR3 is TGTGCCAGCGGACAGAACTATGGCTACACCTTC. Translation: CASGQNYGYTF. The chain joins TRBV3-1 (or the pseudogene TRBV3-2) to TRBJ1-2, with D tentatively TRBD1 (6 bases). The CDR3 spans 11 residues. V was cut by 8 bases and J by 2 bases, with 6 bases left in between. Germline lookup yields CDR1 LGHDT and CDR2 YNNKEL (reference sequence).

This chain links TRBV25-1 with TRBJ2-2; a weak D match, TRBD2 (5 bases). V lost 3 bases and J 1 base, leaving 12 bases between the germline ends. The CDR3 sequence is 16 residues long. Germline CDR1 reads MGHDK; CDR2 reads SYGVNS. The CDR3 bases are TGTGCCAGCAGTGACCGTCTAGCTTTGAACACCGGGGAGCTGTTTTTT. Translated, it gives CASSDRLALNTGELFF.

V and J are TRBV2 and TRBJ2-3, with 8 bases matching TRBD1. The germline CDR1 and CDR2 sequences are SNHLY and FYNNEI. The CDR3 consists of 15 residues. V was pared by 4 bases and J by 3 bases, with 6 bases of the junction left unmatched. This CDR3 reads CASSGQGIRTDTQYF. The CDR3 DNA reads as TGTGCCAGCAGTGGACAGGGGATTAGAACAGATACGCAGTATTTT.

The chain combines TRBV11-3 with TRBJ2-3; 11 positions match TRBD2. The CDR3 extends over 16 amino acids. Unmatched junction bases numbered 4, after V lost 1 base and J lost 4 bases. Germline V lookup: CDR1 SGHNT, CDR2 YENEEA. The CDR3 coding sequence is TGTGCCAGCAGCTTAGCCGGGACTAGCGGTTCAGATACGCAGTATTTT. It codes for CASSLAGTSGSDTQYF.

The V and J genes are TRBV18 and TRBJ2-1, with 8 bases that match TRBD1. The CDR3 spans 15 residues. The germline V gene encodes CDR1 KGHSH and CDR2 LQKENI. With V trimmed by 4 bases and J by 5 bases, 7 bases remained unmatched. DNA for the CDR3: TGTGCCAGCTCACTACTTCCGGGACAGGACAATGAGCAGTTCTTC. It yields the protein CASSLLPGQDNEQFF.

The chain couples TRBV7-2 to TRBJ2-1, with TRBD2 matching over 12 bases. Germline-derived CDR1 and CDR2 are SGHTA and FQGNSA. CDR3 length: 16 amino acids. Trimming at V came to 2 bases and at J to 7 bases, leaving 6 bases not matched to a gene. For the CDR3, the DNA is TGTGCCAGCAGCTTAATAGCTAGCGGGGGGGTTAATGAGCAGTTCTTC. Its translation is CASSLIASGGVNEQFF.

V is TRBV2 and J is TRBJ1-1; the D is unclear. The CDR3 extends over 11 amino acids. V was cut by 6 bases and J by 8 bases, with 10 bases left in between. From germline, CDR1 is SNHLY and CDR2 FYNNEI. CDR3 sequence (DNA): TGTGCCAGCAGCCGCCTGGGGGAAGCTTTCTTT. It specifies CASSRLGEAFF.

The rearrangement joins TRBV10-2 to TRBJ2-4; maybe TRBD1 (5 bases). Germline values: CDR1 WSHSY, CDR2 SAAADI. The CDR3 is 13 amino acids. The ends were cut back, 6 bases at V and 7 bases at J, with 13 bases in the middle. This CDR3 reads CASRHPTENIQYF. The CDR3 coding sequence is TGCGCCAGCAGGCACCCGACAGAGAACATTCAGTACTTC.

This chain joins TRBV7-8 and TRBJ1-4; 8 bases are a match to TRBD1. The CDR3 covers 17 residues. Germline V gene data show CDR1 as SGHVS and CDR2 as FQNEAQ. After removal of 0 bases from V and 5 bases from J, the junction contained 8 bases not matched to a gene. Written as DNA, the CDR3 is TGTGCCAGCAGCTTAGCCAGACAGGGGTTAGGCAATGAAAAACTGTTTTTT. Its translation: CASSLARQGLGNEKLFF.

The CDR3 here is CASSLVLILGRAGANVLTF. The CDR3 DNA follows: TGTGCCAGCAGCTTAGTCCTAATCTTGGGGAGGGCTGGGGCCAACGTCCTGACTTTC. This chain links TRBV7-8 with TRBJ2-6, with 7 bases matching TRBD2. The junction had 11 bases not matched to a gene; V was cut back by 1 base and J by 2 bases. CDR1 and CDR2 (germline): SGHVS, FQNEAQ. This CDR3 is 19 amino acids long. Full variable domain (remainder filled in from reference TRBV7-8 and TRBJ2-6): GAGVSQSPRYKVAKRGQDVALRCDPISGHVSLFWYQQALGQGPEFLTYFQNEAQLDKSGLPSDRFFAERPEGSVSTLKIQRTQQEDSAVYLCASSLVLILGRAGANVLTFGAGSRLTVL.

This chain links TRBV7-8 with TRBJ1-1, with a weak D call TRBD1 (6 bases). V lost 2 bases, J lost 4 bases, and 14 bases lay in between. Germline CDR1 and CDR2: SGHVS and FQNEAQ. CDR3 length: 15 residues. CDR3 sequence reads: CASSLKGGRVTEAFF. The DNA of the CDR3 is TGTGCCAGCAGCTTAAAGGGGGGGAGAGTCACTGAAGCTTTCTTT. The full variable domain, with the rest looked up from reference TRBV7-8 and TRBJ1-1, is GAGVSQSPRYKVAKRGQDVALRCDPISGHVSLFWYQQALGQGPEFLTYFQNEAQLDKSGLPSDRFFAERPEGSVSTLKIQRTQQEDSAVYLCASSLKGGRVTEAFFGQGTRLTVV.

Notes on this clone: A read error may account for a junction end that differs from germline. V is TRBV7-7 and J is TRBJ2-5; 9 nucleotides line up with TRBD1. This CDR3 spans 15 amino acids. Germline lookup yields CDR1 SSHAT and CDR2 FNYEAQ (reference sequence). The CDR3 sequence: CASSTGTGYTETQYF. The CDR3 nucleotides are TGTGCTAGCAGCACGGGGACAGGGTACACGGAGACCCAGTACTTC. Full variable domain (outside the CDR3, taken from reference TRBV7-7 and TRBJ2-5): GAGVSQSPRYKVTKRGQDVTLRCDPISSHATLYWYQQALGQGPEFLTYFNYEAQPDKSGLPSDRFSAERPEGSISTLTIQRTEQRDSAMYRCASSTGTGYTETQYFGPGTRLLVL.

The chain employs TRBV6-5 and TRBJ1-2, with D hard to call. The V end was cut by 5 bases, the J end by 8 bases, with 9 bases between. The CDR3 extends over 11 amino acids. CDR1 is MNHEY, CDR2 SVGAGI, per germline. The CDR3 region has the DNA TGTGCCAGCAGTCATCGCCTCGGCTACACCTTC. Protein sequence: CASSHRLGYTF.

CDR3 loop: CASRGSGRAINEQFF. CDR3 in DNA: TGCGCCAGCAGGGGAAGCGGGAGGGCCATTAATGAGCAGTTCTTC. The chain has TRBV10-2 and TRBJ2-1, with 10 bases lining up with TRBD2. This CDR3 spans 15 amino acids. Germline loops: CDR1 WSHSY, CDR2 SAAADI. With V trimmed by 6 bases and J by 7 bases, 9 bases remained unmatched.

This clone was seen a single time. The gene calls are TRBV9 and TRBJ1-4; D is ambiguous. The CDR3 runs 14 residues. V was shortened by 2 bases and J by 4 bases, with 9 bases between the two germline ends. The germline V gene has CDR1 SGDLS and CDR2 YYNGEE. The chain's CDR3 is CASSVGIINEKLFF. Here the CDR3 DNA reads TGTGCCAGCAGCGTTGGGATAATTAATGAAAAACTGTTTTTT.

Here the CDR3 reads CASSVGVDPGTEAFF. Here the CDR3 DNA reads TGTGCCAGCAGCGTAGGGGTGGATCCGGGCACTGAAGCTTTCTTT. The V call is TRBV9, the J call TRBJ1-1, with no clear D. V lost 0 bases and J lost 4, with 13 bases in between. The length of the CDR3 is 15 residues. The germline CDR1 and CDR2 sequences are SGDLS and YYNGEE.

This chain uses TRBV28 with TRBJ1-5; a possible D gene is TRBD1 (6 bases). The CDR3 has 16 amino acids. The germline V gene has CDR1 MDHEN and CDR2 SYDVKM. Trimming stripped 4 bases from V and 1 base from J, with 14 bases between. CDR3 residues: CASSSGGGPSNQPQHF. In DNA form, the CDR3 reads TGTGCCAGCAGTTCCGGTGGGGGGCCGAGCAATCAGCCCCAGCATTTT.

The J gene is TRBJ2-5, the V gene TRBV2; unclear D gene. CDR1 is SNHLY and CDR2 is FYNNEI in the germline V gene. Trimming shortened V by 7 bases and J by 3 bases, and 12 bases separated the two germline ends. The CDR3 runs to 13 residues. The CDR3 spells CASTRTGKETQYF. The CDR3 DNA is TGTGCCAGCACCCGGACCGGTAAAGAGACCCAGTACTTC.

V and J are TRBV18 and TRBJ1-5; 7 bases are a match to TRBD1. V dropped 2 bases and J dropped 4; count of bases not matched to a gene: 5. Germline values: CDR1 KGHSH, CDR2 LQKENI. The CDR3 extends over 15 amino acids. The CDR3 spells CASSPNTGVNQPQHF. The CDR3 nucleotides read TGTGCCAGCTCACCAAACACAGGGGTTAATCAGCCCCAGCATTTT. Combining the CDR3 with reference TRBV18 and TRBJ1-5 gives the whole variable domain NAGVMQNPRHLVRRRGQEARLRCSPMKGHSHVYWYRQLPEEGLKFMVYLQKENIIDESGMPKERFSAEFPKEGPSILRIQQVVRGDSAAYFCASSPNTGVNQPQHFGDGTRLSIL.

The chain uses TRBV3-1 (or the pseudogene TRBV3-2) and TRBJ2-3, with TRBD2 matching 7 bases. The J segment lost 0 bases and the V segment lost 2 bases, leaving 2 bases of the junction unmatched. Germline CDR1 is LGHDT and CDR2 is YNNKEL (reference sequence). The CDR3 has 15 residues. CDR3 loop: CASSQSSGSTDTQYF. As DNA, the CDR3 is TGTGCCAGCAGCCAAAGTAGCGGGAGCACAGATACGCAGTATTTT.

This chain uses TRBV6-5 with TRBJ2-2; 7 bases agree with TRBD1. This CDR3 comprises 14 residues. Germline loops: CDR1 MNHEY, CDR2 SVGAGI. With 2 bases clipped from V and 6 bases from J, the junction kept 3 bases outside the gene matches. CDR3 in DNA: TGTGCCAGCAGTTACGGCAGGGGGTCCGGGGAGCTGTTTTTT. This sequence encodes CASSYGRGSGELFF.

The J gene is TRBJ1-1, the V gene TRBV18, with 8 bases identical to TRBD1. Germline CDR1 is KGHSH and CDR2 is LQKENI. V shed 6 bases, J shed 0 bases, and the junction held 9 bases outside the gene matches. The CDR3 is 16 amino acids. In nucleotides, the CDR3 is TGTGCCAGCTCCACCGGACAGGGTCGGATGAACACTGAAGCTTTCTTT. Translation: CASSTGQGRMNTEAFF.

The chain recombines TRBV7-9 with TRBJ2-1, with 9 bases identical to TRBD2. Germline loops: CDR1 SEHNR, CDR2 FQNEAQ (reference sequence). The CDR3 extends over 15 amino acids. V lost 5 bases to trimming and J lost 9 bases; unmatched junction nucleotides: 11. In nucleotides, the CDR3 is TGTGCCAGCAGCAAAACTAGCGGGCCCCCTCGTGAGCAGTTCTTC. It yields the protein CASSKTSGPPREQFF.

As concerns this clone: An end of the junction does not agree with germline; a read error may underlie this. The chain recombines TRBV4-1 with TRBJ1-1; TRBD1 matches at 7 bases. The CDR3 totals 15 residues. The germline CDR1 and CDR2 sequences are MGHRA and YSYEKL. In DNA form, the CDR3 reads TGCGCCAGCAGCCAGCCGGGACAGCCGAACGCTGAAGCTTTCTTT. This codes for CASSQPGQPNAEAFF.

The CDR3 protein is CASSVEERRPFNEQFF. For the CDR3, the DNA is TGTGCCAGCAGCGTAGAGGAGCGAAGGCCGTTCAATGAGCAGTTCTTC. This chain uses TRBV9 with TRBJ2-1; D unclear. Between the trimmed V and J ends, which lost 0 bases and 6 bases, there was a span of 16 bases. Germline CDR1 is SGDLS and CDR2 is YYNGEE. The CDR3 is 16 amino acids.

On this clone itself: At one end the junction does not follow the germline gene, possibly because of a read error. V is TRBV5-4 and J is TRBJ2-5, with D perhaps being TRBD1 or TRBD2 (5 bases each). The CDR3 totals 11 residues. Per the germline V gene, CDR1 is SGHNT and CDR2 is YYREEE (reference sequence). CDR3 bases: TGTGCCAGCAGCGAGGGACCTCTTAGGGACTTC. It yields the protein CASSEGPLRDF.

The V gene is TRBV9, the J gene TRBJ1-4; 11 bases line up with TRBD1. The trim removed 3 bases at V and 7 bases at J, leaving 5 bases unmatched. This CDR3 comprises 15 residues. CDR1 is SGDLS and CDR2 is YYNGEE in the germline V gene. The CDR3 sequence: CASSAAGTGGEKLFF. CDR3 nucleotide sequence: TGTGCCAGCAGCGCGGCCGGGACAGGGGGTGAAAAACTGTTTTTT. The complete variable domain, with remaining parts taken from reference TRBV9 and TRBJ1-4, reads DSGVTQTPKHLITATGQRVTLRCSPRSGDLSVYWYQQSLDQGLQFLIQYYNGEERAKGNILERFSAQQFPDLHSELNLSSLELGDSALYFCASSAAGTGGEKLFFGSGTQLSVL.

The chain recombines TRBV28 with TRBJ2-2; 9 bases line up with TRBD2. The CDR3 has 17 residues. CDR1 is MDHEN, CDR2 SYDVKM, per germline. J gave up 2 bases and V 2 bases, and 6 bases lay outside the gene matches. CDR3 in DNA: TGTGCCAGCAGTTTAGGAGCGGGAGGCCCCAACACCGGGGAGCTGTTTTTT. Its protein is CASSLGAGGPNTGELFF. Variable domain in full (rest from reference TRBV28 and TRBJ2-2): DVKVTQSSRYLVKRTGEKVFLECVQDMDHENMFWYRQDPGLGLRLIYFSYDVKMKEKGDIPEGYSVSREKKERFSLILESASTNQTSMYLCASSLGAGGPNTGELFFGEGSRLTVL.

The chain couples TRBV14 to TRBJ2-7; 9 bases line up with TRBD1. Germline V gives CDR1 SGHDN, CDR2 FVKESK. This CDR3 region has 16 residues. V gave up 3 bases and J gave up 7 bases; unmatched junction bases: 13. The CDR3 bases are TGTGCCAGCAGCCACCCAAAAAACCGACAGGGGGAGGAGCAGTACTTC. Its translation is CASSHPKNRQGEEQYF.

The V and J genes are TRBV7-8 and TRBJ2-7; D may be TRBD2 (7 bases). Germline CDR1 and CDR2: SGHVS and FQNEAQ. This CDR3 spans 14 amino acids. The V and J ends lost 5 bases and 7 bases respectively, with 18 bases between them. The DNA of the CDR3 is TGTGCCAGCAGCACAGGGACAACGGGGGGTGAGCAGTACTTC. This sequence encodes CASSTGTTGGEQYF.

The gene calls are TRBV5-4 and TRBJ2-7; D unresolved. The germline CDR1 and CDR2 sequences are SGHNT and YYREEE (reference sequence). The ends were cut back, 1 base at V and 6 bases at J, with 5 bases in the middle. CDR3 length: 11 residues. The CDR3 coding sequence is TGTGCCAGCAGCTTGCGGTCCGAGCAGTACTTC. Residues: CASSLRSEQYF. Looking up the rest from reference TRBV5-4 and TRBJ2-7 gives the full variable domain: ETGVTQSPTHLIKTRGQQVTLRCSSQSGHNTVSWYQQALGQGPQFIFQYYREEENGRGNFPPRFSGLQFPNYSSELNVNALELDDSALYLCASSLRSEQYFGPGTRLTVT.